This T cell receptor (beta chain) is from a study of blood T cells in healthy people across ages. General study points: Investigators treated diversity estimates from one million T cells as underestimates. In the absence of known donor CMV status, changes in expanded clonotypes were possibly confounded.

To note about this clonotype: Its antigen is unknown.

The CDR3 runs to 15 residues. V was shortened by 4 bases and J by 6 bases, with 21 bases between the two germline ends. The germline CDR1 and CDR2 sequences are SQVTM and ANQGSEA. Primed by a sample-barcoded 5' primer and a J-beta primer mix, a second PCR proceeded for about 7 to 12 cycles. Per-sample output comprised a minimum of 2.5 million paired-end reads containing CDR3. TCRdb reprocessed the 5' RACE reads via MiXCR and lists one record per CDR3 protein. Here the sample spans hundreds of thousands of distinct CDR3 sequences, around three fifths being singletons. Material: blood. The chain employs TRBV29-1 and TRBJ1-2; D gene unclear. The TCR comes from a man aged 55 to 69 in good health. This CDR3 is CSVVKRSAIVDGYTF. The CDR3 nucleotides are TGCAGCGTTGTGAAACGGTCGGCCATCGTGGATGGCTACACCTTC.